This TCR beta chain emerged from a study of cytomegalovirus exposure and HLA in healthy donors. Trimming removed 4 bases from V and 5 bases from J, with 18 bases in between. Germline V gives CDR1 SGHVS, CDR2 FNYEAQ. This CDR3 is built from 17 residues. Findings and caveats of the study: A later examination showed that TCR association rates differed by HLA locus, with DRB1 most and HLA-C fewest.

With regard to this clone: Its target is unknown.

The primer mix had 60 Vbeta and 13 Jbeta primers. Repertoires were generated with immunoSEQ multiplex PCR, while TCRdb's copy carries only in-frame clones and drops some. The table for this sample gives nearly 200,000 clones. These donors counted as nominally healthy when sampled, but unrecorded immune exposures were likely. The sample comprised PBMCs. The clonotype was recovered from a boy younger than 18 in good health and CMV-seronegative. The chain links TRBV7-6 to TRBJ1-6; D might be TRBD1 (5 bases). CDR3 sequence: CASSSLWDGGDNSPLHF. CDR3 DNA: TGTGCCAGCAGCTCGCTCTGGGACGGAGGGGATAATTCACCCCTCCACTTT.